One sample yielded the 18 T cell receptor beta chains listed below, sequenced in a study of blood T cell repertoires in COVID-19. Measured with immunoSEQ multiplex PCR; TCRdb has only the in-frame clones, and not every one. Found here are about 96,000 clones, 84% of them singletons; the top ten hold 15% to 20%. Sequencing input: peripheral blood. Receptor source: a woman aged 55-75 years with acute or convalescent COVID-19.

V is TRBV21-1 and J is TRBJ2-7; TRBD1 is taken as the D call from the table, unchecked against the DNA. TRBV21-1 counts as a pseudogene. The length of the CDR3 is 12 residues. CDR3 nucleotides: TGTGCCAGCAGACTGGGCAGGTACGAGCAGTACTTC. Translated: CASRLGRYEQYF.

A single count supports this clone. This chain connects TRBV7-6 to TRBJ1-3; D is uncertain. The germline gives CDR1 SGHVS, CDR2 FNYEAQ. The CDR3 sequence is 16 residues long. The V end lost 5 bases, the J end lost 0 bases, and 14 bases lay between the germline ends. CDR3 sequence (DNA): TGTGCCAGCAGCCCTATGCGGTTAAGCTCTGGAAACACCATATATTTT. It translates to CASSPMRLSSGNTIYF.

The chain employs TRBV4-3 and TRBJ2-3, with D tentatively TRBD2 (7 bases). V lost 4 bases and J lost 2, with 19 bases in between. This CDR3 is 17 amino acids long. Looked up from germline, CDR1 is LGHNA and CDR2 is YSLEER. The CDR3 nucleotides are TGCGCCAGCAGCCCCCTGTTTGGCGGGGGCTCCACAGATACGCAGTATTTT. Residues: CASSPLFGGGSTDTQYF.

This clone has more than one count but fewer than ten. The chain is built from TRBV29-1 and TRBJ2-7; D possibly corresponds to TRBD1 (6 bases). In germline, CDR1 is SQVTM, CDR2 ANQGSEA. V was trimmed by 7 bases and J by 1 base, leaving 11 bases between them. The CDR3 has 12 residues. The CDR3 DNA sequence: TGCAGCGGGAAGACAGGTTCCTACGAGCAGTACTTC. This gives the protein CSGKTGSYEQYF.

The J gene is TRBJ2-2, the V gene TRBV9, with a possible D match to TRBD2 (5 bases). The CDR3 runs to 15 residues. With 0 bases removed from V and 4 bases from J, the gap between germline ends came to 10 bases. Germline loops: CDR1 SGDLS, CDR2 YYNGEE. Here the CDR3 DNA reads TGTGCCAGCAGCGTAGTTAATAGCGCCACCGGGGAGCTGTTTTTT. Translation gives CASSVVNSATGELFF.

CDR3 DNA: TGTGCCAGCAGCTCAGACAGTCTCCTCCACTTT. This codes for CASSSDSLLHF. The chain employs TRBV2 and TRBJ1-6, with TRBD1 as a possible D gene (5 bases). This CDR3 contains 11 residues. Germline CDR1 is SNHLY and CDR2 is FYNNEI. The ends were cut back, 6 bases at V and 15 bases at J, with 12 bases in the middle. Full variable domain (remainder filled in from reference TRBV2 and TRBJ1-6): EPEVTQTPSHQVTQMGQEVILRCVPISNHLYFYWYRQILGQKVEFLVSFYNNEISEKSEIFDDQFSVERPDGSNFTLKIRSTKLEDSAMYFCASSSDSLLHFGNGTRLTVT.

The rearrangement uses TRBV7-6 and TRBJ1-3, with D maybe TRBD1 (5 bases). Germline V gene lookup returns CDR1 SGHVS and CDR2 FNYEAQ. Trimming stripped 1 base from V and 2 bases from J, with 15 bases between. The length of the CDR3 is 17 residues. The CDR3 coding sequence is TGTGCCAGCAGCTTAGGGGACGCCAGGAGGGCTGGAAACACCATATATTTT. Protein: CASSLGDARRAGNTIYF.

The chain is built from TRBV21-1 and TRBJ1-6. TRBV21-1 is a recognized pseudogene. This CDR3 is built from 19 residues. CDR3 bases: TGTGCCAGCAGCCCGAGGGGTCAGGGGAGGGAACGATTCAATTCACCCCTCCACTTT. It is translated as CASSPRGQGRERFNSPLHF.

CDR3 DNA: TGTGCCAGCAGCCCACGCCGGGGGTCTTACAATGAGCAGTTCTTC. Its protein product is CASSPRRGSYNEQFF. The chain combines TRBV7-9 with TRBJ2-1; TRBD2 is a possible D gene (6 bases). This CDR3 has 15 amino acids. Trimming removed 5 bases from V and 4 bases from J, with 15 bases in between. CDR1 is SEHNR, CDR2 FQNEAQ, per germline (reference sequence).

This clone was picked up one time. V gene TRBV7-9 combines with J gene TRBJ1-4, with 10 bases matching TRBD1. Germline V gene lookup returns CDR1 SEHNR and CDR2 FQNEAQ (reference sequence). Trimming took 5 bases from V and 0 from J; bases not matched to a gene: 12. The CDR3 loop spans 19 amino acids. Here the CDR3 reads CASSPLGDRGHPTNEKLFF. CDR3 in DNA: TGTGCCAGCAGCCCCCTCGGGGACAGGGGTCATCCAACTAATGAAAAACTGTTTTTT.

CDR3 in amino acids: CASSLVRGREETQYF. The CDR3 DNA reads as TGTGCCAGCAGCTTAGTAAGGGGGCGAGAAGAGACCCAGTACTTC. The V and J genes are TRBV7-2 and TRBJ2-5, with TRBD1 matching over 7 bases. The ends lost 1 base at V and 3 bases at J; junction bases unmatched: 5. CDR3 size: 15 residues. Looked up from germline, CDR1 is SGHTA and CDR2 is FQGNSA.

The V gene is TRBV7-6, the J gene TRBJ1-2; 7 bases fit TRBD1. The V gene end was trimmed by 5 bases and the J gene end by 7 bases; junction bases not matched to a gene: 7. CDR3 size: 13 residues. Per the germline V gene, CDR1 is SGHVS and CDR2 is FNYEAQ. The CDR3 region has the DNA TGTGCCAGCAGCCCTGGACAGGAGAGTGGCTACACCTTC. It codes for CASSPGQESGYTF.

The chain is built from TRBV5-1 and TRBJ2-3; 9 bases agree with TRBD2. The V and J ends lost 4 bases and 1 base, in that order; junction bases with no gene match: 10. CDR3 length: 17 residues. Germline loops: CDR1 SGHRS, CDR2 YFSETQ. The CDR3 reads CASSAGAASGGTDTQYF. As DNA, the CDR3 is TGCGCCAGCAGCGCTGGGGCCGCTAGCGGGGGCACAGATACGCAGTATTTT.

This chain connects TRBV30 to TRBJ1-3; tentative D call: TRBD1 (5 bases). The CDR3 spans 16 residues. Germline CDR1 and CDR2: GTSNPN and SVGIG (reference sequence). Trimming shortened V by 0 bases and J by 1 base, and 13 bases separated the two germline ends. CDR3 coding DNA: TGTGCCTGGAGTGTTAGGGGTGGTGGTTCTGGAAACACCATATATTTT. It translates to CAWSVRGGGSGNTIYF.

The chain combines TRBV18 with TRBJ1-1; the D gene is possibly TRBD1 (6 bases). The germline V gene encodes CDR1 KGHSH and CDR2 LQKENI. This CDR3 spans 17 amino acids. V was pared by 0 bases and J by 1 base, with 15 bases between. The CDR3 DNA reads as TGTGCCAGCTCACCACCGGGGGCAGGGGATGGGAACACTGAAGCTTTCTTT. Translation gives CASSPPGAGDGNTEAFF. Together with reference TRBV18 and TRBJ1-1, the CDR3 gives the full variable domain: NAGVMQNPRHLVRRRGQEARLRCSPMKGHSHVYWYRQLPEEGLKFMVYLQKENIIDESGMPKERFSAEFPKEGPSILRIQQVVRGDSAAYFCASSPPGAGDGNTEAFFGQGTRLTVV.

A few counts support this clone. This chain connects TRBV6-5 to TRBJ2-3; 12 nucleotides match TRBD2. CDR1 MNHEY and CDR2 SVGAGI come from the germline V gene. V dropped 4 bases and J dropped 6; count of bases not matched to a gene: 2. This CDR3 comprises 14 residues. CDR3 DNA sequence: TGTGCCAGCAGTTTAGGACTAGCGGGGGATACGCAGTATTTT. It codes for CASSLGLAGDTQYF.

This clone was observed a few times. The rearrangement joins TRBV3-1 (or the pseudogene TRBV3-2) to TRBJ2-7; no reliable D call. Germline CDR1 is LGHDT and CDR2 is YNNKEL (reference sequence). V was pared by 5 bases and J by 10 bases, with 15 bases between. The CDR3 totals 12 residues. CDR3 nucleotides: TGTGCCAGCAGCTCCGCGGATTCTCCCCAGTACTTC. This encodes CASSSADSPQYF.

The chain uses TRBV6-2 or TRBV6-3 and TRBJ1-4; D gene unclear. This CDR3 comprises 15 residues. V was shortened by 5 bases and J by 0 bases, with 10 bases between the two germline ends. Germline lookup yields CDR1 MNHEY and CDR2 SVGEGT. CDR3 in amino acids: CASSQHTTTNEKLFF. CDR3 coding DNA: TGTGCCAGCAGTCAGCATACTACAACTAATGAAAAACTGTTTTTT.